Each of the 30 T cell receptor beta chains below was sequenced from the same sample in a study of T cells in Graves' hyperthyroidism and ophthalmopathy. Authors of the study amplified TCR beta CDR3 regions from RNA transcripts. The HTBI primer set served for first-round RT-PCR of the TCR CDR3. TCRdb called the multiplex PCR reads again in MiXCR, with one record for every CDR3 protein. The sample lists some 530,000 distinct CDR3 sequences, roughly 22% occurring once. The sequencing input was blood. These receptors were taken from a woman aged 70-85 years with Graves' ophthalmopathy.

This clonotype was picked up many times. This chain joins TRBV7-8 and TRBJ2-7; 9 bases are a match to TRBD2. CDR3 length: 16 residues. The trim removed 5 bases at V and 0 bases at J, leaving 8 bases unmatched. Per the germline V gene, CDR1 is SGHVS and CDR2 is FQNEAQ. CDR3 sequence reads: CASSPPSGTNSYEQYF. The CDR3 nucleotides are TGTGCCAGCAGCCCGCCTAGCGGGACCAACTCCTACGAGCAGTACTTC.

The table lists this clonotype with a few counts. The J gene is TRBJ2-2, the V gene TRBV24-1, with unresolved D. Germline CDR1 is KGHDR and CDR2 is SFDVKD. The CDR3 is 16 amino acids. The V end was cut by 4 bases, the J end by 0 bases, with 11 bases between. The CDR3 reads CATSDPGSANTGELFF. CDR3 in DNA: TGTGCCACCAGTGACCCGGGCTCTGCGAACACCGGGGAGCTGTTTTTT.

The V gene is TRBV9, the J gene TRBJ2-1, with 8 bases matching TRBD1. This CDR3 contains 13 residues. Germline CDR1 is SGDLS and CDR2 is YYNGEE. The junction had 5 bases not matched to a gene; V was cut back by 3 bases and J by 9 bases. The chain's CDR3 is CASSERQGSEQFF. CDR3 coding DNA: TGTGCCAGCAGCGAAAGACAGGGGAGTGAGCAGTTCTTC.

This sequence joins TRBV7-9 and TRBJ2-7; TRBD2 aligns across 8 bases. The CDR3 sequence is 15 residues long. J was trimmed by 3 bases and V by 5 bases; bases with no gene match: 9. Germline CDR1 SEHNR, CDR2 FQNEAQ (reference sequence). CDR3 nucleotide sequence: TGTGCCAGCAGCCCCCTTTCGAGCGGGAGCTACGAGCAGTACTTC. Its protein product is CASSPLSSGSYEQYF.

This clonotype was recorded many times. V and J are TRBV7-9 and TRBJ1-1; D not resolved. CDR1 and CDR2 from the germline V gene are SEHNR and FQNEAQ (reference sequence). Between the trimmed V and J ends, which lost 1 base and 3 bases, there was a span of 3 bases. The length of the CDR3 is 12 residues. The chain's CDR3 is CASSLVDTEAFF. The CDR3 DNA reads as TGTGCCAGCAGCTTAGTTGACACTGAAGCTTTCTTT.

This chain links TRBV9 with TRBJ2-7; a weak D match, TRBD2 (6 bases). The germline V gene encodes CDR1 SGDLS and CDR2 YYNGEE. Trimming pared 3 bases from V and 2 bases from J, leaving 18 bases between. This CDR3 is 16 amino acids long. CDR3 residues: CASSAPEGQGPYEQYF. CDR3 bases: TGTGCCAGCAGCGCCCCGGAGGGGCAGGGACCCTACGAGCAGTACTTC.

This clonotype was found many times. The J gene is TRBJ2-5, the V gene TRBV6-6; TRBD2 matches 11 bases. Germline V gives CDR1 MNHNY, CDR2 SVGAGI (reference sequence). J lost 5 bases, V lost 2 bases, and 7 bases had no gene match. The CDR3 spans 16 residues. The CDR3 region has the DNA TGTGCCAGCAGTTACGTAGCGGGAGGGACCGGGGAGACCCAGTACTTC. It specifies CASSYVAGGTGETQYF.

This clonotype has just a few counts. The chain couples TRBV5-5 to TRBJ2-1; D gene unclear. Trimming removed 5 bases at V and 5 bases at J, with 11 bases between. Germline CDR1 reads SGHKS; CDR2 reads YYEKEE (reference sequence). The CDR3 has 13 amino acids. CDR3 protein: CASRRSRDNEQFF. The CDR3 DNA follows: TGTGCCAGCAGGCGGAGTCGCGACAATGAGCAGTTCTTC. Supplemented by reference TRBV5-5 and TRBJ2-1, the full variable domain reads DAGVTQSPTHLIKTRGQQVTLRCSPISGHKSVSWYQQVLGQGPQFIFQYYEKEERGRGNFPDRFSARQFPNYSSELNVNALLLGDSALYLCASRRSRDNEQFFGPGTRLTVL.

This clonotype was seen a handful of times. The V gene is TRBV6-2 or TRBV6-3, the J gene TRBJ2-5; 10 bases agree with TRBD2. This CDR3 is built from 16 residues. The germline CDR1 and CDR2 sequences are MNHEY and SVGEGT. The V and J ends lost 6 bases and 0 bases, in that order; junction bases with no gene match: 7. The CDR3 reads CASSKATSGYQETQYF. The CDR3 nucleotides read TGTGCCAGCAGCAAAGCGACTAGCGGGTACCAAGAGACCCAGTACTTC.

This clonotype occurred once. V and J are TRBV6-4 and TRBJ1-1, with D possibly matching TRBD1 (5 bases). CDR1 and CDR2 (germline): MRHNA, SNTAGT. This CDR3 comprises 15 residues. Trimming left V 0 bases short and J 0 bases short, with 8 bases between. This chain's CDR3 is CASSDSRQLNTEAFF. CDR3 DNA sequence: TGTGCCAGCAGTGACTCGAGACAGCTGAACACTGAAGCTTTCTTT.

This clonotype was detected only a few times. The rearrangement links TRBV20-1 to TRBJ1-2; 7 bases align to TRBD1. The CDR3 totals 14 residues. Germline lookup yields CDR1 DFQATT and CDR2 SNEGSKA (reference sequence). V lost 6 bases to trimming and J lost 0 bases; unmatched junction nucleotides: 7. Written as DNA, the CDR3 is TGCAGTGCCATAAATCAGGGGGCTAACTATGGCTACACCTTC. Translating it yields CSAINQGANYGYTF.

This clonotype showed up just a few times. A much larger clone differs by one base, so this may be a read error. The V call is TRBV28, the J call TRBJ1-1, with TRBD1 identical over 7 bases. Germline-derived CDR1 and CDR2 are MDHEN and SYDVKM. The CDR3 runs 14 residues. Here the CDR3 DNA reads TGTGCCAGCACCCCTTACAGGGGAAACACTGACGCTTTCTTT. Translation gives CASTPYRGNTDAFF. The complete variable domain, with remaining parts taken from reference TRBV28 and TRBJ1-1, reads DVKVTQSSRYLVKRTGEKVFLECVQDMDHENMFWYRQDPGLGLRLIYFSYDVKMKEKGDIPEGYSVSREKKERFSLILESASTNQTSMYLCASTPYRGNTDAFFGQGTRLTVV.

This clonotype was detected ten times or more. V and J are TRBV11-2 and TRBJ2-1, with 8 positions matching TRBD2. This CDR3 comprises 14 residues. Losses at the gene ends were 4 bases for V and 10 bases for J; bases not matched to a gene: 9. The germline V gene encodes CDR1 SGHAT and CDR2 FQNNGV. For the CDR3, the DNA is TGTGCCAGCAGCTCGTCGGGACTAGTATCCGAGCAGTTCTTC. Translation gives CASSSSGLVSEQFF.

V and J are TRBV20-1 and TRBJ2-7; no definite D call. The germline V and J ends were trimmed by 1 base and 2 bases, with 6 bases remaining between them. CDR1 and CDR2 (germline): DFQATT, SNEGSKA (reference sequence). The CDR3 covers 12 residues. CDR3 sequence: CSARGSPYEQYF. The CDR3 DNA follows: TGCAGTGCTAGAGGTAGCCCCTACGAGCAGTACTTC.

CDR3 protein: CASSIDGQMNTEAFF. The CDR3 DNA sequence: TGTGCCAGCAGCATAGATGGGCAGATGAACACTGAAGCTTTCTTT. The rearrangement links TRBV7-9 to TRBJ1-1, with D hard to call. The germline V gene has CDR1 SEHNR and CDR2 FQNEAQ (reference sequence). Trimming took 5 bases from V and 0 from J, leaving 13 bases between them. The CDR3 has 15 amino acids.

The V and J genes are TRBV6-1 and TRBJ2-2, with D perhaps TRBD2 (6 bases). CDR1 MNHNS and CDR2 SASEGT come from the germline V gene. The CDR3 covers 15 residues. Deletions cut 6 bases from V and 7 bases from J, with 18 bases between. In DNA, the CDR3 is TGTGCCAGCAGAGTGGGGGGAGTGAGAGTCGGGGAGCTGTTTTTT. Amino acids: CASRVGGVRVGELFF.

The rearrangement joins TRBV10-3 to TRBJ2-3, with D unclear. The germline CDR1 and CDR2 sequences are ENHRY and SYGVKD. Trimming cost V 3 bases and J 7 bases, with 14 bases left between them. This CDR3 comprises 14 residues. DNA for the CDR3: TGTGCCATCAGTGACCCCCGAGGTCTAAATACGCAGTATTTT. This sequence encodes CAISDPRGLNTQYF.

This clonotype was detected a few times. The genes are TRBV6-1 and TRBJ1-3; D remains ambiguous. Trimming took off 10 bases at V and 0 bases at J, with 7 bases between the two ends. This CDR3 has 12 residues. The germline gives CDR1 MNHNS, CDR2 SASEGT. CDR3 DNA sequence: TGTGCCACCCATACCTCTGGAAACACCATATATTTT. It translates to CATHTSGNTIYF.

The rearrangement joins TRBV14 to TRBJ1-1; TRBD1 is a possible D gene (5 bases). The CDR3 runs to 14 residues. Trimming shortened V by 4 bases and J by 4 bases, and 13 bases separated the two germline ends. Per the germline V gene, CDR1 is SGHDN and CDR2 is FVKESK. The CDR3 reads CASSLLGGATEAFF. The CDR3 nucleotides are TGTGCCAGCAGCCTATTAGGAGGGGCCACTGAAGCTTTCTTT.

A few counts support this clonotype. In DNA, the CDR3 is TGTGCCAGCAGCCCTGGGGGATACAATGAGCAGTTCTTC. The encoded protein is CASSPGGYNEQFF. V usage is TRBV7-3 and J usage is TRBJ2-1; D tentatively fits TRBD1 or TRBD2 (5 bases each). Trimming stripped 5 bases from V and 4 bases from J, with 9 bases between. CDR3 length: 13 residues. Germline values: CDR1 SGHTA, CDR2 FQGTGA.

This clonotype was recorded a few times. The chain has TRBV28 and TRBJ1-3, with D tentatively TRBD1 (5 bases). Trimming removed 5 bases at V and 0 bases at J, with 20 bases between. The CDR3 totals 18 residues. Per germline, CDR1 MDHEN and CDR2 SYDVKM. CDR3 bases: TGTGCCAGCAGTCTTCCGATTGGGGCTTTTTCCTCTGGAAACACCATATATTTT. Translating gives CASSLPIGAFSSGNTIYF.

This clonotype was seen ten or more times. The gene calls are TRBV7-9 and TRBJ1-6; a weak D match, TRBD1 (6 bases). Trimming removed 2 bases from V and 12 bases from J, with 20 bases in between. The germline CDR1 and CDR2 sequences are SEHNR and FQNEAQ (reference sequence). The CDR3 extends over 16 amino acids. CDR3 sequence: CASSLWGAGVEEPLHF. CDR3 sequence (DNA): TGTGCCAGCAGCTTATGGGGAGCAGGGGTTGAGGAACCCCTCCACTTT.

This chain joins TRBV28 and TRBJ2-2; D is unclear. V shed 4 bases and J shed 4 bases, with 10 bases lying between them. This CDR3 spans 14 amino acids. Germline V CDR1 and CDR2: MDHEN, SYDVKM. CDR3 sequence reads: CASSSLDRTGELFF. DNA of the CDR3: TGTGCCAGCAGTTCGTTGGACCGCACCGGGGAGCTGTTTTTT.

The CDR3 coding sequence is TGTGCCATCAGTGAGTCCGGGACTTATAACACCGGGGAGCTGTTTTTT. Translated: CAISESGTYNTGELFF. The chain carries TRBV10-3 and TRBJ2-2, with D possibly being TRBD2 (6 bases). The germline V and J ends were trimmed by 0 bases and 2 bases, with 10 bases remaining between them. Germline V gene lookup returns CDR1 ENHRY and CDR2 SYGVKD. The CDR3 is 16 amino acids.

The chain couples TRBV4-1 to TRBJ2-2, with D perhaps matching TRBD2 (5 bases). Germline assignment: CDR1 MGHRA and CDR2 YSYEKL. The CDR3 covers 16 residues. V dropped 0 bases and J dropped 6 bases, with 14 bases sitting between them. The CDR3 region has the DNA TGCGCCAGCAGCCAAGATTGGATCGTCGGGGCCGGGGAGCTGTTTTTT. Translation gives CASSQDWIVGAGELFF.

In its sample, this clonotype was seen a few times. The chain couples TRBV20-1 to TRBJ2-7, with D perhaps TRBD1 (6 bases). The CDR3 has 12 residues. V was shortened by 6 bases and J by 6 bases, with 15 bases between the two germline ends. Germline loops: CDR1 DFQATT, CDR2 SNEGSKA (reference sequence). This chain's CDR3 is CSATQGLSEQYF. CDR3 nucleotides: TGCAGTGCCACGCAGGGGCTCAGCGAGCAGTACTTC.

The rearrangement joins TRBV30 to TRBJ2-7; 11 nucleotides agree with TRBD2. Germline lookup yields CDR1 GTSNPN and CDR2 SVGIG (reference sequence). The CDR3 spans 15 residues. The V gene end was trimmed by 5 bases and the J gene end by 7 bases; junction bases not matched to a gene: 13. For the CDR3, the DNA is TGTGCCTGGGCCCGACTGGGACTAGCGGATCAAGAGCAGTACTTC. Amino acids: CAWARLGLADQEQYF. Full variable domain (remainder filled in from reference TRBV30 and TRBJ2-7): SQTIHQWPATLVQPVGSPLSLECTVEGTSNPNLYWYRQAAGRGLQLLFYSVGIGQISSEVPQNLSASRPQDRQFILSSKKLLLSDSGFYLCAWARLGLADQEQYFGPGTRLTVT.

This clonotype was picked up a small number of times. The CDR3 sequence is CSAVHPGLQDTQYF. As DNA, the CDR3 is TGCAGTGCTGTACACCCGGGACTACAGGATACGCAGTATTTT. The V call is TRBV20-1, the J call TRBJ2-3, with TRBD2 identical over 7 bases. The CDR3 runs 14 residues. CDR1 and CDR2 from the germline V gene are DFQATT and SNEGSKA (reference sequence). Trimming removed 5 bases from V and 6 bases from J; junction bases left unmatched: 11.

The chain uses TRBV28 and TRBJ1-6; D call uncertain. Per the germline V gene, CDR1 is MDHEN and CDR2 is SYDVKM. The CDR3 loop spans 13 amino acids. Trimming took off 5 bases at V and 13 bases at J, with 15 bases between the two ends. Written as DNA, the CDR3 is TGTGCCAGCAGTCCCAGGACGGCTGAGCCCCTCCACTTT. Residues: CASSPRTAEPLHF.

The table lists this clonotype with many counts. The chain uses TRBV6-1 and TRBJ2-1; tentative D call: TRBD2 (6 bases). With 5 bases removed from V and 4 bases from J, the gap between germline ends came to 12 bases. This CDR3 spans 14 amino acids. From germline, CDR1 is MNHNS and CDR2 SASEGT. CDR3 coding DNA: TGTGCCAGCAGTTCCGGGAGCAGATACAATGAGCAGTTCTTC. As protein: CASSSGSRYNEQFF.